One and the same sample provided the 32 T cell receptor beta chains below, sequenced in a study of T-cell memory formation after mild COVID-19 (dated by TCRdb to about 2021). Receptor libraries were prepared by 5' RACE. TCRdb lists the instrument as Illumina NovaSeq 6000. TCRdb ran its own pipeline on the public reads, namely fastp trimming at Q25 and MiXCR clone calling, and kept in-frame beta chains. Entries that share a CDR3 protein sequence are merged under the most common genes and DNA. Within this sample are 200,000 to 300,000 distinct CDR3 sequences, with approximately 10% of them counted one time only. 20% to 25% of the sample lies in the top ten. The sequencing sample was made of PBMCs or a T cell subset sorted from them (not recorded which). The source of these receptors is a man between 18 and 35 years old who had mild COVID-19 (a few samples of this study predate the infection). The sample titles of this study are shuffled in the database, so cell type and time point are left out; the donor was told from shared clones.

The table lists this clonotype with many counts. The chain recombines TRBV5-4 with TRBJ2-3, with D hard to call. Trimming pared 2 bases from V and 6 bases from J, leaving 10 bases between. The length of the CDR3 is 13 residues. Germline V gene sequence: CDR1 SGHNT, CDR2 YYREEE (reference sequence). The CDR3 is CASSLPHEDTQYF. The CDR3 bases are TGTGCCAGCAGCTTACCTCATGAGGATACGCAGTATTTT.

With regard to this clonotype: The junction differs from germline at one of its ends, possibly a read error. DNA of the CDR3: TGTGCCAGCGGACTTGGGGGTTACAATGAACAGTTCTTC. It yields the protein CASGLGGYNEQFF. The genes are TRBV7-8 and TRBJ2-1; D could derive from TRBD1 or TRBD2 (5 bases each). The germline gives CDR1 SGHVS, CDR2 FQNEAQ. The CDR3 extends over 13 amino acids.

This clonotype has ten or more counts. The chain couples TRBV6-2 or TRBV6-3 to TRBJ2-2; D is unclear. Between the trimmed V and J ends, which lost 2 bases and 7 bases, there was a span of 11 bases. Germline V CDR1 and CDR2: MNHEY, SVGEGT. This CDR3 has 14 residues. CDR3 nucleotide sequence: TGTGCCAGCAGTTACACTCTGGTTTTCGGGGAGCTGTTTTTT. Its protein product is CASSYTLVFGELFF.

The chain is built from TRBV7-9 and TRBJ2-3; 9 bases are shared with TRBD2. V lost 5 bases, J lost 2 bases, and 8 bases stayed unmatched. Germline-derived CDR1 and CDR2 are SEHNR and FQNEAQ (reference sequence). This CDR3 contains 16 residues. In nucleotides, the CDR3 is TGTGCCAGCAGCCTCCTCGGACTAGCGTTCACAGATACGCAGTATTTT. Amino acid sequence: CASSLLGLAFTDTQYF. The full variable domain, rest sourced from reference TRBV7-9 and TRBJ2-3, is DTGVSQNPRHKITKRGQNVTFRCDPISEHNRLYWYRQTLGQGPEFLTYFQNEAQLEKSRLLSDRFSAERPKGSFSTLEIQRTEQGDSAMYLCASSLLGLAFTDTQYFGPGTRLTVL.

The chain is built from TRBV30 and TRBJ1-1; no clear D gene. Trimming took off 0 bases at V and 10 bases at J, with 6 bases between the two ends. Germline V gene lookup returns CDR1 GTSNPN and CDR2 SVGIG (reference sequence). This CDR3 contains 10 residues. CDR3 amino acids: CAWSVERAFF. DNA of the CDR3: TGTGCCTGGAGTGTAGAAAGAGCTTTCTTT. The whole variable domain, filled in from reference TRBV30 and TRBJ1-1, reads SQTIHQWPATLVQPVGSPLSLECTVEGTSNPNLYWYRQAAGRGLQLLFYSVGIGQISSEVPQNLSASRPQDRQFILSSKKLLLSDSGFYLCAWSVERAFFGQGTRLTVV.

In this sample, this clonotype turned up a few times. An end of the junction does not agree with germline; a read error may underlie this. V and J are TRBV4-2 and TRBJ2-3; D remains ambiguous. There are 16 residues in the CDR3. The V gene's germline CDR1 is LGHNA and CDR2 YNFKEQ. The CDR3 DNA reads TGCGCCAGCAGCCAAGCTTTGGGTTCTAGCACAGATACGCAGTATTTT. Translation: CASSQALGSSTDTQYF.

This clonotype was seen a few times. The rearrangement uses TRBV3-1 and TRBJ1-6; a weak D match, TRBD1 (5 bases). Trimming removed 3 bases at V and 8 bases at J, with 11 bases between. Looked up from germline, CDR1 is LGHDT and CDR2 is YNNKEL (reference sequence). CDR3 length: 14 residues. As DNA, the CDR3 is TGTGCCAGCAGCCAGGTGACAGCCGATTCACCCCTCCACTTT. As protein: CASSQVTADSPLHF.

This clonotype came up a few times. J is TRBJ2-1 and V is TRBV7-9, with D maybe TRBD1 (5 bases). CDR1 and CDR2 (germline): SEHNR, FQNEAQ (reference sequence). The CDR3 covers 14 residues. Trimming cost V 1 base and J 6 bases, with 10 bases left between them. CDR3 loop: CASSLVGALNEQFF. CDR3 bases: TGTGCCAGCAGCTTAGTAGGGGCTCTCAATGAGCAGTTCTTC.

A few counts support this clonotype. This chain links TRBV6-2 or TRBV6-3 with TRBJ1-6; tentatively, D is TRBD1 (6 bases). The germline CDR1 and CDR2 sequences are MNHEY and SVGEGT. Trimming pared 6 bases from V and 10 bases from J, leaving 13 bases between. The CDR3 is made up of 13 amino acids. The CDR3 here is CASSLDRISPLHF. Written as DNA, the CDR3 is TGTGCCAGCAGCCTGGACAGAATATCACCCCTCCACTTT.

In this sample, this clonotype turned up many times. The chain couples TRBV5-1 to TRBJ2-5, with D perhaps assigned TRBD1 or TRBD2 (5 bases each). Germline CDR1 reads SGHRS; CDR2 reads YFSETQ. The CDR3 is 14 amino acids. V was cut by 5 bases and J by 2 bases, with 13 bases left in between. CDR3 DNA: TGCGCCAGCAGGGGGCTAACGGGGCAAGAGACCCAGTACTTC. It is translated as CASRGLTGQETQYF.

This clonotype was counted a few times. The genes are TRBV6-5 and TRBJ1-2; maybe TRBD1 (5 bases). The CDR3 totals 15 residues. Trimming shortened V by 1 base and J by 5 bases, and 14 bases separated the two germline ends. Germline CDR1 is MNHEY and CDR2 is SVGAGI. The CDR3, as DNA: TGTGCCAGCAGTTACTACCCTGGGGCTAGATATGGCTACACCTTC. Residues: CASSYYPGARYGYTF.

This clonotype occurred a few times. The chain recombines TRBV5-1 with TRBJ2-3, with 16 bases identical to TRBD2. The CDR3 runs to 18 residues. The germline V gene encodes CDR1 SGHRS and CDR2 YFSETQ. The junction had 10 bases not matched to a gene; V was cut back by 4 bases and J by 5 bases. CDR3: CASSISGTSGGEEDTQYF. DNA for the CDR3: TGCGCCAGCAGCATATCCGGGACTAGCGGGGGGGAGGAAGATACGCAGTATTTT.

This clonotype was observed a few times. Sequence at one end of the junction differs from germline and may be a read error. The chain couples TRBV4-3 to TRBJ2-1, with D tentatively TRBD1 (6 bases). The CDR3 is 16 amino acids. Germline CDR1 is LGHNA and CDR2 is YSLEER. CDR3 sequence reads: CASSPRGSRTGSPAVF. In nucleotides, the CDR3 is TGCGCCAGCAGCCCGCGCGGATCAAGAACAGGGTCACCTGCGGTCTTC.

This clonotype was counted a few times. The CDR3 is CASSSRALNEQFF. Here the CDR3 DNA reads TGTGCCAGCAGCTCTAGGGCTTTGAATGAGCAGTTCTTC. The chain employs TRBV11-3 and TRBJ2-1; D is unresolved. The ends were cut back, 4 bases at V and 7 bases at J, with 11 bases in the middle. This CDR3 is 13 amino acids long. Germline CDR1 and CDR2: SGHNT and YENEEA.

This sequence joins TRBV2 and TRBJ2-7; 8 bases are shared with TRBD1. The germline V gene encodes CDR1 SNHLY and CDR2 FYNNEI. This CDR3 contains 12 residues. The CDR3 DNA follows: TGTGCCAGCAGTGAAAGCCCCGACAGGGGAAGGGTC. This codes for CASSESPDRGRV.

This clonotype was observed many times. The chain recombines TRBV7-2 with TRBJ2-7; D may match TRBD1 or TRBD2 (6 bases each). This CDR3 comprises 14 residues. The V gene lost 1 base and the J gene lost 4 bases, with 11 bases spanning the gap. The germline gives CDR1 SGHTA, CDR2 FQGNSA. The CDR3 region has the DNA TGTGCCAGCAGCTTAGAGAAGGGGGGTTACGAGCAGTACGTC. It specifies CASSLEKGGYEQYV.

This clonotype was seen more than once but under ten times. The chain carries TRBV10-3 and TRBJ2-5, with 8 nucleotides matching TRBD1. Germline V gene data show CDR1 as ENHRY and CDR2 as SYGVKD. This CDR3 has 14 residues. V dropped 6 bases and J dropped 5; count of bases not matched to a gene: 8. The DNA of the CDR3 is TGTGCCATCAGCGGACAGGGCCAGGCGGAGACCCAGTACTTC. This translates into CAISGQGQAETQYF.

This clonotype was picked up a small number of times. The J gene is TRBJ2-1, the V gene TRBV20-1, with 7 positions matching TRBD2. This CDR3 has 15 residues. Per the germline V gene, CDR1 is DFQATT and CDR2 is SNEGSKA (reference sequence). Trimming at V came to 5 bases and at J to 8 bases, leaving 15 bases not matched to a gene. The CDR3 loop is CSAAGVAGSQDEQFF. The CDR3 nucleotides read TGCAGTGCTGCTGGAGTAGCGGGCTCGCAAGATGAGCAGTTCTTC.

This clonotype was seen a handful of times. The V call is TRBV20-1, the J call TRBJ2-3; TRBD2 aligns across 10 bases. The CDR3 is made up of 16 amino acids. Trimming cost V 0 bases and J 4 bases; bases outside gene matches: 7. Germline lookup yields CDR1 DFQATT and CDR2 SNEGSKA (reference sequence). The CDR3 region has the DNA TGCAGTGCTAGAGAACTTAGCGGGGGGTTTCCAGATACGCAGTATTTT. Translated: CSARELSGGFPDTQYF.

V gene TRBV28 combines with J gene TRBJ1-5, with D maybe TRBD1 (5 bases). Germline V lookup: CDR1 MDHEN, CDR2 SYDVKM. Trimming removed 5 bases from V and 11 bases from J, with 22 bases in between. CDR3 length: 15 residues. The CDR3 sequence: CASSDTGTGNSAQHF. The CDR3 nucleotides read TGTGCCAGCAGTGACACCGGGACCGGCAATTCGGCCCAGCATTTT.

Ten or more counts support this clonotype. The rearrangement joins TRBV28 to TRBJ2-1; no clear D gene. Trimming removed 1 base at V and 0 bases at J, with 10 bases between. Germline V CDR1 and CDR2: MDHEN, SYDVKM. The CDR3 sequence is 16 residues long. This CDR3 reads CASSLSGPSSYNEQFF. The DNA for the CDR3 is TGTGCCAGCAGTTTATCCGGACCAAGCTCCTACAATGAGCAGTTCTTC. Complete variable domain (other parts from reference TRBV28 and TRBJ2-1): DVKVTQSSRYLVKRTGEKVFLECVQDMDHENMFWYRQDPGLGLRLIYFSYDVKMKEKGDIPEGYSVSREKKERFSLILESASTNQTSMYLCASSLSGPSSYNEQFFGPGTRLTVL.

CDR3 region: CASSYSRGNTEAFF. The CDR3 bases are TGTGCCAGCAGTTACTCGAGAGGGAACACTGAAGCTTTCTTT. The rearrangement uses TRBV6-5 and TRBJ1-1, with unresolved D. Germline V gives CDR1 MNHEY, CDR2 SVGAGI. The CDR3 sequence is 14 residues long. Trimming left V 0 bases short and J 1 base short, with 6 bases between.

The V gene is TRBV7-9, the J gene TRBJ1-1, with D unresolved. This CDR3 contains 15 residues. V lost 0 bases to trimming and J lost 0 bases, with 8 bases between them. The germline V gene encodes CDR1 SEHNR and CDR2 FQNEAQ (reference sequence). CDR3 loop: CASSLAGNLNTEAFF. CDR3 bases: TGTGCCAGCAGCTTAGCTGGGAACTTGAACACTGAAGCTTTCTTT.

This clonotype was observed a handful of times. The V gene is TRBV6-5, the J gene TRBJ1-6; the D is unclear. Germline CDR1 and CDR2: MNHEY and SVGAGI. V was pared by 7 bases and J by 6 bases, with 16 bases between. CDR3 length: 15 amino acids. This CDR3 reads CASTTTYGVNSPLHF. CDR3 nucleotides: TGTGCCAGCACCACAACGTATGGGGTTAATTCACCCCTCCACTTT.

In this sample, this clonotype turned up many times. The gene calls are TRBV5-1 and TRBJ2-7; D gene unclear. V dropped 0 bases and J dropped 3 bases, with 4 bases sitting between them. The CDR3 has 12 residues. CDR1 SGHRS and CDR2 YFSETQ come from the germline V gene. CDR3 sequence reads: CASSLGLYEQYF. CDR3 in DNA: TGCGCCAGCAGCTTGGGACTCTACGAGCAGTACTTC.

The chain carries TRBV20-1 and TRBJ1-2; no clear D. Per the germline V gene, CDR1 is DFQATT and CDR2 is SNEGSKA (reference sequence). The CDR3 extends over 11 amino acids. Trimming took 0 bases from V and 8 from J, leaving 7 bases between them. The CDR3 nucleotides read TGCAGTGCTAGAGACCTGTTCGGCTACACCTTC. Amino acids: CSARDLFGYTF.

The table lists this clonotype with a few counts. The rearrangement joins TRBV7-6 to TRBJ1-4; 7 nucleotides align to TRBD1. Germline values: CDR1 SGHVS, CDR2 FNYEAQ. The J segment lost 5 bases and the V segment lost 3 bases, leaving 6 bases of the junction unmatched. The CDR3 has 15 residues. The CDR3, as DNA: TGTGCCAGCAGCTTGTTAACAGGGGCCAATGAAAAACTGTTTTTT. Its translation is CASSLLTGANEKLFF. Variable domain in full (rest from reference TRBV7-6 and TRBJ1-4): GAGVSQSPRYKVTKRGQDVALRCDPISGHVSLYWYRQALGQGPEFLTYFNYEAQQDKSGLPNDRFSAERPEGSISTLTIQRTEQRDSAMYRCASSLLTGANEKLFFGSGTQLSVL.

In this sample, this clonotype turned up a few times. The J gene is TRBJ1-2, the V gene TRBV20-1; possibly TRBD1 for D (5 bases). Germline loops: CDR1 DFQATT, CDR2 SNEGSKA (reference sequence). There are 12 residues in the CDR3. The V and J ends lost 6 bases and 8 bases respectively, with 16 bases between them. CDR3 in amino acids: CSAKGVSEGYTF. The CDR3 bases are TGCAGTGCGAAAGGGGTTTCGGAGGGCTACACCTTC.

V is TRBV28 and J is TRBJ1-2; D is perhaps TRBD1 (6 bases). V lost 4 bases and J 4 bases, leaving 10 bases between the germline ends. CDR3 length: 13 amino acids. Germline CDR1 and CDR2: MDHEN and SYDVKM. The chain's CDR3 is CASSSAGAYGYTF. The CDR3 nucleotides are TGTGCCAGCAGTTCCGCAGGGGCCTATGGCTACACCTTC.

This clonotype was recorded a few times. The V and J genes are TRBV5-5 and TRBJ2-3; D not certain. Germline assignment: CDR1 SGHKS and CDR2 YYEKEE (reference sequence). V lost 2 bases, J lost 4 bases, and 14 bases lay in between. The CDR3 has 15 residues. CDR3 coding DNA: TGTGCCAGCAGCTTTGACCCCTACTCCGCAGATACGCAGTATTTT. Translation: CASSFDPYSADTQYF.

This clonotype has more than one count but fewer than ten. This chain links TRBV12-3 or TRBV12-4 with TRBJ1-1; 8 bases align to TRBD1. Trimming at V came to 9 bases and at J to 4 bases, leaving 7 bases not matched to a gene. The CDR3 totals 13 residues. The CDR3 region is CASMTTGGTEAFF. The CDR3 DNA sequence: TGTGCCAGTATGACTACAGGGGGCACTGAAGCTTTCTTT.

The table lists this clonotype with a few counts. The chain joins TRBV7-2 to TRBJ1-5; 7 bases fit TRBD1. This CDR3 is built from 15 residues. Looked up from germline, CDR1 is SGHTA and CDR2 is FQGNSA. Unmatched junction bases numbered 7, after V lost 1 base and J lost 7 bases. The CDR3 region has the DNA TGTGCCAGCAGCTTAGTAGTCAGGGGGGGCCAGCCCCAGCATTTT. Translated, it gives CASSLVVRGGQPQHF. The full variable domain, in which reference TRBV7-2 and TRBJ1-5 provide the parts outside the CDR3, is GAGVSQSPSNKVTEKGKDVELRCDPISGHTALYWYRQSLGQGLEFLIYFQGNSAPDKSGLPSDRFSAERTGGSVSTLTIQRTQQEDSAVYLCASSLVVRGGQPQHFGDGTRLSIL.